This T cell receptor (beta chain) was sequenced for a study of identical twins. Study outcomes and limitations: There is a chance that invariant MAIT and iNKT cells partially muddied zero-insertion analyses. Among out-of-frame alpha sequences shared by twins, low generation probability occurred in excess.

TCRdb fed the 5' RACE reads into MiXCR, producing one record per CDR3 protein. Of 700,000 or so distinct CDR3 sequences in the sample, under 9% were seen once. Of note for this clonotype: The antigen is undetermined.

The sample also formed part of further work on yellow fever vaccine responses in identical twins.

The specimen was PBMCs. The receptor was isolated from a woman in her late teens or twenties in good health.

In nucleotides, the CDR3 is TGCAGTGCTAGAGATCTAAACGGGTTAATTACCGGGGAGCTGTTTTTT. This codes for CSARDLNGLITGELFF. The chain uses TRBV20-1 and TRBJ2-2; D unclear. The germline gives CDR1 DFQATT, CDR2 SNEGSKA (reference sequence). V lost 0 bases and J lost 5, with 16 bases in between. The CDR3 is made up of 16 amino acids.